This T cell receptor (beta chain) originates from a study of blood T cells in healthy people across ages. Overall study results and limits: Roughly linearly, TCR beta diversity per million T cells fell as age increased.

A second PCR of 7 to 11 cycles used a sample-barcoded 5' primer and a J-beta primer mix. A template-switch adaptor that had 12 random nucleotides put a tag on each cDNA molecule. TCRdb reanalysed the 5' RACE reads using MiXCR and keeps one entry per CDR3 protein. This table has approximately 780,000 distinct CDR3 sequences, roughly 25% appearing once. This clonotype was detected ten times or more. Its antigen is still unknown. These same data were also listed under a study on T cells of mothers and their children. That study reports: Samples were obtained from a few healthy Caucasian mothers and their six children.

The TCR comes from a boy younger than 18 in good health. The sample comprised blood.

The CDR3 sequence is CASSGPSGGKETQYF. The CDR3 DNA reads TGTGCCAGCAGCGGACCTAGCGGGGGAAAAGAGACCCAGTACTTC. V gene TRBV2 combines with J gene TRBJ2-5, with 10 bases aligning to TRBD2. The CDR3 has 15 residues. Germline CDR1 and CDR2: SNHLY and FYNNEI. Losses at the gene ends were 6 bases for V and 3 bases for J; bases not matched to a gene: 7.